The clone carrying this T cell receptor beta chain showed up just once. Germline V gene lookup returns CDR1 SEHNR and CDR2 FQNEAQ (reference sequence). V was trimmed by 3 bases and J by 7 bases, leaving 10 bases between them. The CDR3 contains 13 residues. This sample was included in a study of control samples from healthy donors and cancer patients. Some clones are missing from TCRdb's copy, which holds only in-frame ones; the method was immunoSEQ multiplex PCR. This repertoire shows roughly 50,000 clones, around 94% found once; its top ten account for around 4.2%. This sequence joins TRBV7-9 and TRBJ1-5; weak D call: TRBD1 (6 bases). The clonotype comes from a man aged 30-40 years in good health. Sequences were obtained from blood. Written as DNA, the CDR3 is TGTGCCAGCAGCTTCACGCAGGGGCAGCCCCAGCATTTT. It translates to CASSFTQGQPQHF.